This TCR beta chain was sequenced for a study of control samples from healthy donors and cancer patients. Germline CDR1 SNHLY, CDR2 FYNNEI. Trimming cost V 8 bases and J 1 base, with 11 bases left between them. The length of the CDR3 is 13 residues. Measured with immunoSEQ multiplex PCR; TCRdb has only the in-frame clones, and not every one. The sample shows some 140,000 clones, 94% of them seen only once. The chain is built from TRBV2 and TRBJ1-2, with D unclear. This receptor was identified in a man aged 35 to 55 in good health. The source material was blood. The CDR3 reads CASSRISNYGYTF. For the CDR3, the DNA is TGTGCCAGCTCGCGAATAAGTAACTATGGCTACACCTTC.